A single sample is the source of the 2 T cell receptor beta chains below, sequenced in a study of T cells after yellow fever vaccination. TCRdb processed the 5' RACE reads anew with MiXCR; each CDR3 protein has one entry. The table shows more than 300,000 distinct CDR3 sequences, with 3.5% to 4.5% occurring only once. Here the sequenced sample was PBMCs, taken 15 days after the yellow fever booster vaccination. These TCRs come from a man between 18 and 35 years old who received the YFV17D yellow fever vaccine.

This clonotype was counted a few times. The chain is built from TRBV12-3 or TRBV12-4 and TRBJ1-4; TRBD1 is a possible D gene (6 bases). CDR3 length equals 14 residues. Trimming removed 7 bases from V and 8 bases from J, with 17 bases in between. The CDR3 loop is CASTPAQGREKLFF. As DNA, the CDR3 is TGTGCCAGCACCCCCGCACAGGGTAGGGAAAAACTGTTTTTT.

This clonotype appeared many times. V usage is TRBV7-2 and J usage is TRBJ2-1; D gene uncertain. This CDR3 is built from 14 residues. V lost 4 bases, J lost 12 bases, and 19 bases lay in between. Germline CDR1 reads SGHTA; CDR2 reads FQGNSA. As DNA, the CDR3 is TGTGCCAGCAGCTCCCCCGAACACCCCATTGTGCAGTTCTTC. It yields the protein CASSSPEHPIVQFF.